One and the same sample provided the 28 T cell receptor beta chains below, sequenced in a study of cytomegalovirus exposure and HLA in healthy donors. With 60 Vbeta and 13 Jbeta primers, the PCR was carried out. Profiled with immunoSEQ multiplex PCR; TCRdb holds only in-frame clones, not every one. Among 120,000 or so clones listed, 74% were seen once. Sample: PBMCs. These receptors were taken from a man aged 35 to 55 in good health and CMV-seropositive.

The rearrangement links TRBV15 to TRBJ1-4; 7 nucleotides line up with TRBD1. Per germline, CDR1 LNHNV and CDR2 YYDKDF (reference sequence). This CDR3 has 15 residues. V lost 8 bases and J lost 8; bases outside the gene matches: 14. CDR3 sequence: CATAPSGQAGEKLFF. For the CDR3, the DNA is TGTGCCACCGCTCCATCCGGACAGGCAGGAGAAAAACTGTTTTTT.

This clone was counted a few times. This rearrangement joins TRBV20-1 to TRBJ2-7; D remains unclear. Trimming took off 6 bases at V and 7 bases at J, with 10 bases between the two ends. The CDR3 sequence is 10 residues long. Germline CDR1 DFQATT, CDR2 SNEGSKA (reference sequence). The CDR3 region has the DNA TGCAGTGCCGCCCTCGGGGAGCAGTACTTC. Its protein is CSAALGEQYF.

The chain joins TRBV10-3 to TRBJ2-3, with 9 bases identical to TRBD1. With V trimmed by 6 bases and J by 4 bases, 8 bases remained unmatched. The CDR3 spans 15 residues. Germline V gives CDR1 ENHRY, CDR2 SYGVKD. CDR3 sequence: CAIRQQGAISDTQYF. CDR3 DNA sequence: TGTGCCATCAGGCAACAGGGGGCGATCTCAGATACGCAGTATTTT.

As concerns this clone: The same CDR3 also results from other DNA sequences found in this sample. The rearrangement uses TRBV6-6 and TRBJ1-3; TRBD1 agrees at 9 bases. The CDR3 consists of 15 residues. CDR1 and CDR2 (germline): MNHNY, SVGAGI (reference sequence). V lost 6 bases to trimming and J lost 4 bases; unmatched junction nucleotides: 7. DNA for the CDR3: TGTGCCAGCAGCAGGGGACAGGGCTCAGGAAACACCATATATTTT. Protein: CASSRGQGSGNTIYF.

In its sample, this clone was seen a few times. The chain uses TRBV7-9 and TRBJ1-1, with a tentative D call TRBD1 (6 bases). Germline CDR1 and CDR2: SEHNR and FQNEAQ (reference sequence). Trimming left V 5 bases short and J 10 bases short, with 20 bases between. The CDR3 has 14 amino acids. The CDR3 DNA reads TGTGCCAGCAGCCCGACAGGATCTTTGACAGGAGCTTTCTTT. Residues: CASSPTGSLTGAFF.

V gene TRBV15 combines with J gene TRBJ2-4, with D possibly being TRBD1 (5 bases). Germline CDR1 is LNHNV and CDR2 is YYDKDF (reference sequence). CDR3 length: 15 amino acids. Trimming removed 1 base at V and 1 base at J, with 8 bases between. CDR3 DNA: TGTGCCACCAGCAGAGTGGGGCTGGCCAAAAACATTCAGTACTTC. Protein product: CATSRVGLAKNIQYF.

The chain links TRBV10-1 to TRBJ2-1, with 7 bases fitting TRBD1. Losses at the gene ends were 6 bases for V and 5 bases for J; bases not matched to a gene: 4. The CDR3 is 13 residues long. Germline CDR1 is WNHNN and CDR2 is SYGVQD (reference sequence). The CDR3 region has the DNA TGCGCCAGCAGCCGGGACAGAAACAATGAGCAGTTCTTC. Translation gives CASSRDRNNEQFF.

This clone appeared a single time. The chain links TRBV4-3 to TRBJ2-7; 9 nucleotides match TRBD2. CDR3 length equals 16 residues. J was trimmed by 1 base and V by 0 bases; bases with no gene match: 4. Germline-derived CDR1 and CDR2 are LGHNA and YSLEER. As DNA, the CDR3 is TGCGCCAGCAGCCAAGACGTAGCGGGGGTTTCCTACGAGCAGTACTTC. This translates into CASSQDVAGVSYEQYF.

The V gene is TRBV19, the J gene TRBJ2-1; 10 bases are shared with TRBD1. CDR3 length: 15 amino acids. V was clipped by 5 bases and J by 4 bases; unmatched bases: 5. The germline CDR1 and CDR2 sequences are LNHDA and SQIVND (reference sequence). The CDR3 loop reads CASSGGQGSYNEQFF. CDR3 nucleotides: TGTGCCAGTAGTGGGGGACAGGGGTCATACAATGAGCAGTTCTTC.

V and J are TRBV25-1 and TRBJ2-7; the match to TRBD1 covers 8 bases. This CDR3 comprises 14 residues. Trimming at V came to 8 bases and at J to 1 base, leaving 7 bases not matched to a gene. In germline, CDR1 is MGHDK, CDR2 SYGVNS. The CDR3: CASSQGQDSYEQYF. The CDR3 coding sequence is TGTGCCAGCTCGCAGGGACAGGATTCCTACGAGCAGTACTTC.

The chain combines TRBV4-1 with TRBJ1-2; TRBD1 matches at 9 bases. Trimming cost V 4 bases and J 5 bases; bases outside gene matches: 8. Looked up from germline, CDR1 is MGHRA and CDR2 is YSYEKL. This CDR3 comprises 15 residues. In DNA form, the CDR3 reads TGCGCCAGCAGCCCCGTACAGACAGGGGGTTATGGCTACACCTTC. Encoded protein: CASSPVQTGGYGYTF.

Note on this clone: The junction does not match germline at one end; this may be a read error. The chain combines TRBV7-8 with TRBJ1-1, with a tentative D call TRBD1 (6 bases). Germline V CDR1 and CDR2: SGHVS, FQNEAQ. CDR3 length: 15 residues. This CDR3 reads CASSLVTGLKTEAFF. CDR3 DNA: TGTGCCAGCAGCTTAGTAACAGGGTTGAAAACTGAAGCTTTCTTT. The full variable domain, completed using reference TRBV7-8 and TRBJ1-1, is GAGVSQSPRYKVAKRGQDVALRCDPISGHVSLFWYQQALGQGPEFLTYFQNEAQLDKSGLPSDRFFAERPEGSVSTLKIQRTQQEDSAVYLCASSLVTGLKTEAFFGQGTRLTVV.

V and J are TRBV5-4 and TRBJ1-2; D may be TRBD1 (5 bases). The CDR3 is 16 amino acids. Trimming took 4 bases from V and 8 from J, leaving 24 bases between them. CDR1 is SGHNT, CDR2 YYREEE, per germline (reference sequence). The CDR3 nucleotides read TGTGCCAGCAGCGTGCCTCAGACGGCTTTCGGGGGAGGCTACACCTTC. Amino acids: CASSVPQTAFGGGYTF. Full variable domain (missing parts from reference TRBV5-4 and TRBJ1-2): ETGVTQSPTHLIKTRGQQVTLRCSSQSGHNTVSWYQQALGQGPQFIFQYYREEENGRGNFPPRFSGLQFPNYSSELNVNALELDDSALYLCASSVPQTAFGGGYTFGSGTRLTVV.

The chain uses TRBV29-1 and TRBJ2-3, with D uncertain. With 5 bases removed from V and 0 bases from J, the gap between germline ends came to 12 bases. The CDR3 is 14 amino acids. CDR1 SQVTM and CDR2 ANQGSEA come from the germline V gene. The CDR3: CSVQPNPSTDTQYF. CDR3 coding DNA: TGCAGCGTTCAACCTAATCCTAGCACAGATACGCAGTATTTT.

The CDR3 bases are TGCAGCATTCTCCCGGATCGGGATAATGAAAAACTGTTTTTT. It codes for CSILPDRDNEKLFF. The rearrangement links TRBV29-1 to TRBJ1-4; no firm D call. CDR3 length equals 14 residues. The germline gives CDR1 SQVTM, CDR2 ANQGSEA. Trimming pared 8 bases from V and 4 bases from J, leaving 17 bases between.

The J gene is TRBJ1-4, the V gene TRBV11-2, with D perhaps matching TRBD1 (5 bases). The CDR3 is made up of 14 amino acids. Germline V CDR1 and CDR2: SGHAT, FQNNGV. The ends were cut back, 6 bases at V and 6 bases at J, with 14 bases in the middle. The CDR3 nucleotides read TGTGCCAGCAGGGCCGGGACTGGCTATGAAAAACTGTTTTTT. Translated: CASRAGTGYEKLFF.

The chain links TRBV5-1 to TRBJ1-2; maybe TRBD1 (6 bases). The germline V gene has CDR1 SGHRS and CDR2 YFSETQ. This CDR3 is 16 amino acids long. Trimming stripped 7 bases from V and 0 bases from J, with 19 bases between. This CDR3 reads CASHGTGTPSNYGYTF. CDR3 in DNA: TGCGCCAGCCACGGGACCGGGACACCTTCTAACTATGGCTACACCTTC.

The chain employs TRBV7-4 and TRBJ1-2, with 9 bases aligning to TRBD1. Germline V gives CDR1 SGHVT, CDR2 SQSDAQ. Trimming at V came to 3 bases and at J to 8 bases, leaving 7 bases not matched to a gene. CDR3 length: 14 residues. The CDR3 DNA is TGTGCCAGCAGCTTGGGACAGGGTCGGGAGGGCTACACCTTC. Translated: CASSLGQGREGYTF. The whole variable domain, filled in from reference TRBV7-4 and TRBJ1-2, reads GAGVSQSPRYKVAKRGRDVALRCDSISGHVTLYWYRQTLGQGSEVLTYSQSDAQRDKSGRPSGRFSAERPERSVSTLKIQRTEQGDSAVYLCASSLGQGREGYTFGSGTRLTVV.

This clone was seen only a few times. The CDR3 region has the DNA TGTGCCAGCATGGGACTCATGAACACTGAAGCTTTCTTT. Translated: CASMGLMNTEAFF. The chain carries TRBV27 and TRBJ1-1, with D possibly matching TRBD1 (5 bases). The V end lost 7 bases, the J end lost 0 bases, and 9 bases lay between the germline ends. This CDR3 contains 13 residues. The germline CDR1 and CDR2 sequences are MNHEY and SMNVEV (reference sequence).

With respect to this clone: The same CDR3 arises from other DNA sequences in this sample as well. The chain uses TRBV15 and TRBJ1-1, with D tentatively TRBD1 (6 bases). Trimming pared 4 bases from V and 1 base from J, leaving 10 bases between. Germline CDR1 LNHNV, CDR2 YYDKDF (reference sequence). The length of the CDR3 is 14 residues. The chain's CDR3 is CATSIQGPNTEAFF. The CDR3 nucleotides are TGTGCCACCAGCATACAGGGCCCGAACACTGAAGCTTTCTTT.

This chain uses TRBV6-5 with TRBJ1-3, with D unclear. The length of the CDR3 is 14 residues. Trimming left V 6 bases short and J 3 bases short, with 12 bases between. Germline V gene lookup returns CDR1 MNHEY and CDR2 SVGAGI. CDR3 sequence: CASRKFTDGNTIYF. CDR3 coding DNA: TGTGCCAGCAGAAAGTTTACTGATGGAAACACCATATATTTT.

This chain uses TRBV5-4 with TRBJ2-3; no reliable D call. The germline V gene encodes CDR1 SGHNT and CDR2 YYREEE (reference sequence). Trimming cost V 3 bases and J 3 bases, with 8 bases left between them. This CDR3 has 13 residues. CDR3 in DNA: TGTGCCAGCAGCTCAACTAAAACAGATACGCAGTATTTT. It encodes CASSSTKTDTQYF.

In its sample, this clone was seen a few times. The CDR3 DNA reads TGTGCCAGCAGCCCACTAACAGGTATCTATGGCTACACCTTC. Protein: CASSPLTGIYGYTF. The chain joins TRBV9 to TRBJ1-2, with TRBD1 as a possible D gene (5 bases). Trimming took off 4 bases at V and 4 bases at J, with 14 bases between the two ends. CDR1 and CDR2 (germline): SGDLS, YYNGEE. There are 14 residues in the CDR3.

The J gene is TRBJ2-1, the V gene TRBV30, with 10 positions matching TRBD2. The length of the CDR3 is 12 residues. Germline CDR1 GTSNPN, CDR2 SVGIG (reference sequence). The CDR3 coding sequence is TGTAGTTGCAAGCGGGGGGGCAATGAGCAGTTCTTC. As protein: CSCKRGGNEQFF.

This chain joins TRBV7-9 and TRBJ2-1; TRBD2 might be the D (5 bases). V lost 1 base and J 5 bases, leaving 12 bases between the germline ends. Germline V gives CDR1 SEHNR, CDR2 FQNEAQ (reference sequence). The CDR3 consists of 15 residues. The CDR3 spells CASSLGLAGNNEQFF. CDR3 DNA: TGTGCCAGCAGCTTAGGATTGGCGGGCAACAATGAGCAGTTCTTC.

This chain connects TRBV7-8 to TRBJ2-7; D is perhaps TRBD1 (7 bases). The CDR3 is 14 residues long. V dropped 5 bases and J dropped 6 bases, with 17 bases sitting between them. Germline CDR1 and CDR2: SGHVS and FQNEAQ. The CDR3 loop is CASSRRDSSREQYF. CDR3 nucleotide sequence: TGTGCCAGCAGCAGGCGGGACAGCTCACGCGAGCAGTACTTC.

This clone has a handful of counts. The chain uses TRBV28 and TRBJ1-6; D gene ambiguous. The V end was cut by 7 bases, the J end by 8 bases, with 15 bases between. The CDR3 has 14 residues. CDR1 is MDHEN and CDR2 is SYDVKM in the germline V gene. The CDR3 loop is CASTFLYQDSPLHF. DNA of the CDR3: TGTGCCAGCACGTTCTTATACCAGGATTCACCCCTCCACTTT.

The V call is TRBV9, the J call TRBJ2-5, with 11 bases fitting TRBD2. The V and J ends lost 3 bases and 3 bases, in that order; junction bases with no gene match: 4. Per germline, CDR1 SGDLS and CDR2 YYNGEE. This CDR3 has 15 amino acids. CDR3 DNA: TGTGCCAGCAGCGAAGAGGGACTAGCGGAAGAGACCCAGTACTTC. Translation gives CASSEEGLAEETQYF.